The 7 T cell receptor beta chains presented below share a single source sample, sequenced in a study of T cells in Graves' hyperthyroidism and ophthalmopathy. The investigators amplified TCR beta CDR3 regions from RNA transcripts. HTBI primers drove first-round RT-PCR of the TCR CDR3. TCRdb recomputed calls from the multiplex PCR reads with MiXCR, one row per CDR3 protein. The table records about 100,000 distinct CDR3 sequences, 15% to 20% of them present only once. Source material: blood. Source of these receptors: a woman aged 45-59 years with Graves' hyperthyroidism.

The rearrangement uses TRBV11-2 and TRBJ2-1; TRBD2 aligns across 13 bases. This CDR3 is 20 amino acids long. CDR1 is SGHAT, CDR2 FQNNGV, per germline. The V gene end was trimmed by 1 base and the J gene end by 0 bases; junction bases not matched to a gene: 9. The CDR3 coding sequence is TGTGCCAGCAGCTTAGGACTAGCGGGAGGTCTCACTTCCTCCTACAATGAGCAGTTCTTC. This gives the protein CASSLGLAGGLTSSYNEQFF.

Many counts were recorded for this clonotype. This chain connects TRBV5-1 to TRBJ2-5, with D hard to call. This CDR3 is built from 16 residues. Germline V gene data show CDR1 as SGHRS and CDR2 as YFSETQ. V was cut by 0 bases and J by 4 bases, with 16 bases left in between. DNA of the CDR3: TGCGCCAGCAGCTTGGCCGAAGGATTCACGGGAGAGACCCAGTACTTC. Translation: CASSLAEGFTGETQYF.

This clonotype has just a few counts. The rearrangement joins TRBV19 to TRBJ2-5; TRBD2 is a possible D gene (7 bases). The CDR3 is made up of 15 amino acids. Trimming removed 1 base from V and 5 bases from J, with 14 bases in between. Germline assignment: CDR1 LNHDA and CDR2 SQIVND (reference sequence). CDR3 loop: CASSIGTRGMETQYF. CDR3 in DNA: TGTGCCAGTAGTATAGGGACTAGGGGGATGGAGACCCAGTACTTC.

There are many counts of this clonotype. The chain joins TRBV5-8 to TRBJ2-1, with 10 bases that match TRBD2. J lost 5 bases, V lost 4 bases, and 6 bases had no gene match. Germline CDR1 and CDR2: SGHTS and YDEGEE. There are 15 residues in the CDR3. The CDR3 here is CASSVGLAENNEQFF. CDR3 coding DNA: TGTGCCAGCAGCGTCGGACTAGCGGAAAACAATGAGCAGTTCTTC. The variable domain in full, completed from reference TRBV5-8 and TRBJ2-1, reads EAGVTQSPTHLIKTRGQQATLRCSPISGHTSVYWYQQALGLGLQFLLWYDEGEERNRGNFPPRFSGRQFPNYSSELNVNALELEDSALYLCASSVGLAENNEQFFGPGTRLTVL.

At least ten counts were recorded for this clonotype. The rearrangement links TRBV5-1 to TRBJ1-5; D not resolved. CDR1 is SGHRS, CDR2 YFSETQ, per germline. The CDR3 length is 13 residues. With 2 bases removed from V and 7 bases from J, the gap between germline ends came to 10 bases. The CDR3: CASSFGPGQPQHF. The CDR3 DNA reads as TGCGCCAGCAGCTTCGGTCCGGGGCAGCCCCAGCATTTT.

This clonotype was counted at least ten times. The CDR3 DNA reads as TGTGCCAGCCGGACCCGGACGGTGGGGGGCAATAGCAATCAGCCCCAGCATTTT. This sequence encodes CASRTRTVGGNSNQPQHF. The chain employs TRBV28 and TRBJ1-5; D is perhaps TRBD1 (6 bases). This CDR3 has 18 amino acids. CDR1 is MDHEN and CDR2 is SYDVKM in the germline V gene. V was shortened by 8 bases and J by 0 bases, with 23 bases between the two germline ends.

In regard to this clonotype: This sequence may be a read error, since a much larger clone differs from it by one base. The CDR3 protein is CASKGGDKSIQYF. The DNA for the CDR3 is TGTGCCAGCAAGGGGGGAGACAAAAGCATTCAGTACTTC. The chain couples TRBV28 to TRBJ2-4; D assignment may be TRBD1 or TRBD2 (6 bases each). Germline V gives CDR1 MDHEN, CDR2 SYDVKM. The CDR3 contains 13 residues.